This TCR beta chain was profiled in a study of control samples from healthy donors and cancer patients. Assay: immunoSEQ multiplex PCR; the TCRdb copy retains only in-frame clones and omits some. In the table there are 80,000 to 100,000 clones, 88% of which are singletons. This TCR was recovered from a man in his thirties or forties in good health. The specimen sequenced was blood.

This CDR3 is CASNGQPINQPQHF. The CDR3 DNA reads TGTGCCAGCAACGGACAGCCGATCAATCAGCCCCAGCATTTT. V gene TRBV2 combines with J gene TRBJ1-5, with D maybe TRBD1 (6 bases). Between the trimmed V and J ends, which lost 7 bases and 3 bases, there was a span of 13 bases. Germline V gives CDR1 SNHLY, CDR2 FYNNEI. There are 14 residues in the CDR3.